A single TCR beta chain is shown here with its context. This entry is derived from a study of control samples from healthy donors and cancer patients. The germline gives CDR1 SGHVS, CDR2 FQNEAQ. This CDR3 contains 16 residues. The V end lost 4 bases, the J end lost 5 bases, and 18 bases lay between the germline ends. Only in-frame clones appear in the TCRdb table, and some are missing; sequencing was by immunoSEQ multiplex PCR. Counted here are around 150,000 clones, 75% to 90% occurring once; the ten biggest clones make up around 4.9%. The chain recombines TRBV7-8 with TRBJ2-4, with D perhaps TRBD1 (5 bases). Sequencing was done on a sample of blood. The sequence was obtained from a man aged 25-45 years in good health. The CDR3 sequence: CASSSPVTGVQNIQYF. CDR3 coding DNA: TGTGCCAGCAGCTCCCCTGTAACAGGTGTCCAAAACATTCAGTACTTC.